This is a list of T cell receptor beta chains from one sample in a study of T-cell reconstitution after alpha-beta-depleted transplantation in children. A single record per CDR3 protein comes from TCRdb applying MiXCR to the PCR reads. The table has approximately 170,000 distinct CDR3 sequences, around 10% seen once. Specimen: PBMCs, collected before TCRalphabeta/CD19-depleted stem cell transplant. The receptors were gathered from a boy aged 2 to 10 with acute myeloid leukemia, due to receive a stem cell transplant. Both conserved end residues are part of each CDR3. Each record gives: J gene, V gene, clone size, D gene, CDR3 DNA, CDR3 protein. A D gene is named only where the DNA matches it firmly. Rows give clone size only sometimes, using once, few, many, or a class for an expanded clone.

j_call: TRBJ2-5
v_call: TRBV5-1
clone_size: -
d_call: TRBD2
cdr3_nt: TGCGCCAGCAGATCCACTCCGGGGTTAGCGGGGGGGAACTTGGAGACCCAGTACTTC
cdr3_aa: CASRSTPGLAGGNLETQYF

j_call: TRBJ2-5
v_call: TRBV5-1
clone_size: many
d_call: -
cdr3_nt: TGCGCCAGCAGCGCGGGGTATGATGGAGGAGAGACCCAGTACTTC
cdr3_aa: CASSAGYDGGETQYF

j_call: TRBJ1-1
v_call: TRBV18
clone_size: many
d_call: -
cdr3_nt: TGTGCCAGCTCGGGACCGACGAACACTGAAGCTTTCTTT
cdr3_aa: CASSGPTNTEAFF

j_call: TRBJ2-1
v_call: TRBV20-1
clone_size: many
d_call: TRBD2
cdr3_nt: TGCAGTGCTAGAGATAGTCGGCGGGGGGACGGGGGTGAGCAGTTCTTC
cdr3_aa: CSARDSRRGDGGEQFF

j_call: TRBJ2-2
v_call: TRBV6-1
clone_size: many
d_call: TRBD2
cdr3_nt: TGTGCCAGCAGCGGGACTAGCGGGATAGGGTGGACCGGGGAGCTGTTTTTT
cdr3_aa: CASSGTSGIGWTGELFF

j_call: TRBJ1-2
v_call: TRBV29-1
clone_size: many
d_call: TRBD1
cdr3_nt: TGCAGCGTGGGACAGACTCCCGACGGCTATGGCTACACCTTC
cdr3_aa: CSVGQTPDGYGYTF

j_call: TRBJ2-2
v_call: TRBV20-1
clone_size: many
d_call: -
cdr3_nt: TGCAGTGCACCGATCCCTGACCGGACCGGGGAGCTGTTTTTT
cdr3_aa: CSAPIPDRTGELFF

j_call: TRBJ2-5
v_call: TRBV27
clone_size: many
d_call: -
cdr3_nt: TGTGCCAGCAGTTTATCGTGGAGGCCGGCAGAGACCCAGTACTTC
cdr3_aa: CASSLSWRPAETQYF

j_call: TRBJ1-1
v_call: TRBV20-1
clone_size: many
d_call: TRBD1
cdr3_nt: TGCAGTGCCGCTAGACAGGGGGGAACTGAAGCTTTCTTT
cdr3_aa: CSAARQGGTEAFF

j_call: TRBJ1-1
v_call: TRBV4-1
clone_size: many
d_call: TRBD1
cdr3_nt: TGCGCCAGCAGCCAAGGGACAGGGGCCTTGGGCACTGAAGCTTTCTTT
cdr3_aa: CASSQGTGALGTEAFF

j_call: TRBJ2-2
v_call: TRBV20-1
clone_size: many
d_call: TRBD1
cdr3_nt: TGCAGTGCTAGAGACAGAACACCGGGGACAGGGTCGATCACCGGGGAGCTGTTTTTT
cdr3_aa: CSARDRTPGTGSITGELFF

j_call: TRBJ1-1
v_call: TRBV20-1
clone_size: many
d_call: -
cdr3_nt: TGCAGTGCCGAACCCCGGGACGCGGAGAACACTGAAGCTTTCTTT
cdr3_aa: CSAEPRDAENTEAFF

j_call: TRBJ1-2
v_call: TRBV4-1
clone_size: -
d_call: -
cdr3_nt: TGCGCCAGCAGCCAAGATGAGCGAAATGGTGGCTACACCTTC
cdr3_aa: CASSQDERNGGYTF

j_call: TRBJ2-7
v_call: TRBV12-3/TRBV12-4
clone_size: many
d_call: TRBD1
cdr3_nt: TGTGCCAGCACCTTAGGACAGGGGGACGAGCAGTACTTC
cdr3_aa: CASTLGQGDEQYF

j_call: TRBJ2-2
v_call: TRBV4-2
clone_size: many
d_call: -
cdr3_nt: TGTGCCAGCACTCCAGGCCGCAACACCGGGGAGCTGTTTTTT
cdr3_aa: CASTPGRNTGELFF

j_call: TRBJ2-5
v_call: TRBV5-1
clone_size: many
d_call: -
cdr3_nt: TGCGCCAGCAGGCCGTCCCAGTACCAAGAGACCCAGTACTTC
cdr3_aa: CASRPSQYQETQYF

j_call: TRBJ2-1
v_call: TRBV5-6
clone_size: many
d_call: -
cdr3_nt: TGTGCCAGCAGCTACCCCGGACAGAATCCGGATGAGCAGTTCTTC
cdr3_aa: CASSYPGQNPDEQFF

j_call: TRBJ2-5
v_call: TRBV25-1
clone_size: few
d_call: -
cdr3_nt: TGTGCCAGCAGTGATCGTAGGAGTGAGACCCAGTACTTC
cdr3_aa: CASSDRRSETQYF

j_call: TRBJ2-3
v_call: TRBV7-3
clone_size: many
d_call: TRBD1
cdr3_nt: TGTGCCAGCAGCTTAAGTCCTGCCAGGGGGCTAGGCACAGATACGCAGTATTTT
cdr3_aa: CASSLSPARGLGTDTQYF

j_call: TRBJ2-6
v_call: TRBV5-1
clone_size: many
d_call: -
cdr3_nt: TGCGCCAGCGCCACTTCTGGGGCCAACGTCCTGACTTTC
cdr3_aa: CASATSGANVLTF

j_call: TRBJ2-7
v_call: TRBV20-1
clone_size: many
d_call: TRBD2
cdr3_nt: TGCAGTGCTACCGGGACTACTCTTGCCTACGAGCAGTACTTC
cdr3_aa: CSATGTTLAYEQYF

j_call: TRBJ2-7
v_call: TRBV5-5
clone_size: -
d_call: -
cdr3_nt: TGTGCCAGCAGCTCCTGGCCCCGGATAGGGAGAGGCTGGGACGAGCAGTACTTC
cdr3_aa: CASSSWPRIGRGWDEQYF

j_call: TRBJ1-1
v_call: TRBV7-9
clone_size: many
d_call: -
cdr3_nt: TGTGCCAGCAGCTTAATGCTGAACACTGAAGCTTTCTTT
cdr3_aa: CASSLMLNTEAFF

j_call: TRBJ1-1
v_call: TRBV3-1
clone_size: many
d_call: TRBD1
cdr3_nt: TGTGCCAGCAGACAACATACAGGGGAGCCTGAAGCTTTCTTT
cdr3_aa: CASRQHTGEPEAFF

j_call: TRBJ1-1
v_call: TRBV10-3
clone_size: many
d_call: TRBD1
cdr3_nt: TGTGCCATCAGTGAGTGGGGACAGGGGAACACTGAAGCTTTCTTT
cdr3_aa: CAISEWGQGNTEAFF

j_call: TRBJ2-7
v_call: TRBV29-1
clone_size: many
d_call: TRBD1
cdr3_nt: TGCAGCGTTGGGACAGGGGGCTACGAGCAGTACTTC
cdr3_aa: CSVGTGGYEQYF

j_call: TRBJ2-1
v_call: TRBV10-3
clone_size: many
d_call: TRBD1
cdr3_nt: TGTGCCACCTCCCAACAGGGGACGATTAGGAATGAGCAGTTCTTC
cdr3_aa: CATSQQGTIRNEQFF

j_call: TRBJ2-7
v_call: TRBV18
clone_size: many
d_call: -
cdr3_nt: TGTGCCAGCTCAGAGTTGGGGACTGCTTCCTACGAGCAGTACTTC
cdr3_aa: CASSELGTASYEQYF

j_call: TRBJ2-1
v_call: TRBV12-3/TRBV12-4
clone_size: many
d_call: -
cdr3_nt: TGTGCCAGCAGTGAGGGGCCAACCTACAATGAGCAGTTCTTC
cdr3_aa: CASSEGPTYNEQFF

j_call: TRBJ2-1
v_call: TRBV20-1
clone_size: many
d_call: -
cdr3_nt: TGCAGTGCTACCATCGGGAAGGGAAATGAGCAGTTCTTC
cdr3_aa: CSATIGKGNEQFF

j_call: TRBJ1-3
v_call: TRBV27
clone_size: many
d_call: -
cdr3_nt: TGTGCCAGCAGTTTGACAGCTGGAAACACCATATATTTT
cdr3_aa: CASSLTAGNTIYF

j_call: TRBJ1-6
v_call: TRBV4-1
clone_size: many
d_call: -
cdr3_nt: TGCGCCAGCAGCCCTTCGGGGAATTCACCCCTCCACTTT
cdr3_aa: CASSPSGNSPLHF

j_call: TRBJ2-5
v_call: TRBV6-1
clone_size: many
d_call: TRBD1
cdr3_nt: TGTGCCAGCAGCCCCGACAGGGGGCGTGAGACCCAGTACTTC
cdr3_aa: CASSPDRGRETQYF

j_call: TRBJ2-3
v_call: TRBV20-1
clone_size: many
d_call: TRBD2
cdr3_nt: TGCAGTGCGGGCCTCCTAGCGGAGGTTAGCACAGATACGCAGTATTTT
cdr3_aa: CSAGLLAEVSTDTQYF

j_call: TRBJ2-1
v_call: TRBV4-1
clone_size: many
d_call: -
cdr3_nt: TGCGCCAGCAGCCTGCAGTGGCAAGAGGATGAGCAGTTCTTC
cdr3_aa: CASSLQWQEDEQFF

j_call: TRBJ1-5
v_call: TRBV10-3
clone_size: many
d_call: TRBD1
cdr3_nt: TGTGCCATCAGTGCTTCCTCTTTCAAACAGGGGCTCGCCCATAGCAATCAGCCCCAGCATTTT
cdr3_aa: CAISASSFKQGLAHSNQPQHF

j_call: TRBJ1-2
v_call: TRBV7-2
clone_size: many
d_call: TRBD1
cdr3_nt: TGTGCCAGCAGCCCGACAGGGTTAGGCTACACCTTC
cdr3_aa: CASSPTGLGYTF

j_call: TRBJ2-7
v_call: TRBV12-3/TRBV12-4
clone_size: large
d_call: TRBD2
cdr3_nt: TGTGCCAGCAGTCCCGGACTAGCAGTATTCGAGCAGTACTTC
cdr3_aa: CASSPGLAVFEQYF

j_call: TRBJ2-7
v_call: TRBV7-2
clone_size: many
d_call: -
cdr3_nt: TGTGCCAGCAGCCCGCGTGGGGGGACAGACTACGAGCAGTACTTC
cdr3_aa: CASSPRGGTDYEQYF

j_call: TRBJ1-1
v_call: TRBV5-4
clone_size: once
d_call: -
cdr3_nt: TGTGCCAGCAACCAGGGAGGCACTGAAGCTTTCTTT
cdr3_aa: CASNQGGTEAFF

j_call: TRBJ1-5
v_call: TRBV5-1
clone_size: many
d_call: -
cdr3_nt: TGCGCCAGCAGCGCGGGGCGGAATAGCAATCAGCCCCAGCATTTT
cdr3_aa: CASSAGRNSNQPQHF

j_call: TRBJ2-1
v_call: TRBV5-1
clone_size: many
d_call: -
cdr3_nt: TGCGCCAGCAGCTTCGGGCTGGGGCAGTTCTTC
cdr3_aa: CASSFGLGQFF

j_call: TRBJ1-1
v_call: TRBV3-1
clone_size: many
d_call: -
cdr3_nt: TGTGCCAGCAGCCAATGGGAGAACACTGAAGCTTTCTTT
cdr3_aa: CASSQWENTEAFF

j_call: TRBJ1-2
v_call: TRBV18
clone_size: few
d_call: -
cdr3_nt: TGTGCCAGCTCACCACCAGAATACTATGGCTACACCTTC
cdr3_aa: CASSPPEYYGYTF

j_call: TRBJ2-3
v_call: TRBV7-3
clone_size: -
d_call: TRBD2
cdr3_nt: TGTGCCAGCAGCCCCCGACTAGCGAGGACCTATGATACGCAGTATTTT
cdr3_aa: CASSPRLARTYDTQYF

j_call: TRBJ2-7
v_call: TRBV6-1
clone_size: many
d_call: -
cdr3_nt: TGTGCCAGCAGCACCTCCGGGACGGCGGGTCCTGGCGAGCAGTACTTC
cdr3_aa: CASSTSGTAGPGEQYF

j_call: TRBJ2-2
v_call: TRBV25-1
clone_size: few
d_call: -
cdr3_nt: TGTGCCAGCAGTCCGTCGGGGATGGGGACCGGGGAGCTGTTTTTT
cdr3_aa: CASSPSGMGTGELFF

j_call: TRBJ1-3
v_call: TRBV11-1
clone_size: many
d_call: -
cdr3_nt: TGTGCCAGCAGCTCCTCTGGGGGGGCAGGGCCATACTCTGGAAACACCATATATTTT
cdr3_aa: CASSSSGGAGPYSGNTIYF

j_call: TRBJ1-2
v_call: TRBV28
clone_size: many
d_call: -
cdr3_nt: TGTGCCAGCAGTACGGGGGTGTCAAACTATGGCTACACCTTC
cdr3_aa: CASSTGVSNYGYTF

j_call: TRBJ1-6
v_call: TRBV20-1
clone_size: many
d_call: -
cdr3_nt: TGCAGTGCGACTGCAGGAGGGGAATCACCCCTCCACTTT
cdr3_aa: CSATAGGESPLHF

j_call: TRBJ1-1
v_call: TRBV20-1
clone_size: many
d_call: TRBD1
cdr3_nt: TGCAGTGCTAGGACAGGGGGCGTGAGTGACACTGAAGCTTTCTTT
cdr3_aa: CSARTGGVSDTEAFF

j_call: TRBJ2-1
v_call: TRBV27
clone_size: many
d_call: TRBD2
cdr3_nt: TGTGCCAGCTCTAGCGGGAGAAACAATGAGCAGTTCTTC
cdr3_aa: CASSSGRNNEQFF

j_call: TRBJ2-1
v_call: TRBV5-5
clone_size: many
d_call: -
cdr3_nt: TGTGCCAGCAGCTTGGCCCCCCGGGATGAGCAGTTCTTC
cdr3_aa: CASSLAPRDEQFF

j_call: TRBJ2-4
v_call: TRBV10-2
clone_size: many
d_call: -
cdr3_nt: TGCGCCAGCAGTGAGGACCCGGGGTCCCCTAAGTACTTC
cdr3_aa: CASSEDPGSPKYF

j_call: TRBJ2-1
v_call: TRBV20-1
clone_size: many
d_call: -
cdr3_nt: TGCAGTGCCCTTCCCTCCGGGATAGTTGAGCAGTTCTTC
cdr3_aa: CSALPSGIVEQFF

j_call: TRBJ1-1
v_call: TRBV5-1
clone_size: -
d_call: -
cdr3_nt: TGCGCCAGCAGCTTCACAGGGAGGGACACTGAAGCTTTCTTT
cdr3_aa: CASSFTGRDTEAFF